This TCR beta chain originates from a study of cytomegalovirus exposure and HLA in healthy donors. Study-wide results and limits: Published work reported that the classifier diagnosed cytomegalovirus status with high specificity and sensitivity. The HLA-A and HLA-B alleles of most subjects were reportedly predicted accurately from TCR beta sequences.

With respect to this clone: Its target is not known.

The PCR had 60 Vbeta and 13 Jbeta primers. TCRdb keeps only in-frame clones here, not all; method: immunoSEQ multiplex PCR. The data contain some 100,000 clones, under 80% of them seen just once; the ten biggest clones take up just under 4%. The receptor's source is a woman between 45 and 60 years old in good health and CMV-seropositive. Sequenced sample: PBMCs.

The CDR3 sequence: CASSLQRVSNYGYTF. The CDR3 region has the DNA TGTGCCAGCAGCTTACAGAGGGTTTCTAACTATGGCTACACCTTC. The chain recombines TRBV7-3 with TRBJ1-2; no firm D call. CDR3 size: 15 residues. Trimming removed 2 bases at V and 0 bases at J, with 10 bases between. Germline CDR1 SGHTA, CDR2 FQGTGA.